A single sample is the source of the 29 T cell receptor beta chains below, sequenced in a study of identical twins. TCRdb reprocessed the 5' RACE reads with MiXCR, giving one entry per CDR3 protein. This table has about 730,000 distinct CDR3 sequences, approximately 22% appearing once. These data are also associated with another study on T cells expressing NK-cell markers.

What was sequenced was PBMCs. Every receptor here comes from a woman aged 18-29 years in good health.

In its sample, this clonotype was seen a few times. The chain couples TRBV5-6 to TRBJ2-7, with 9 nucleotides matching TRBD2. The V and J ends lost 1 base and 10 bases, in that order; junction bases with no gene match: 6. The CDR3 consists of 13 residues. The germline V gene has CDR1 SGHDT and CDR2 YYEEEE. CDR3 protein: CASSLTGSGRQYF. The CDR3 region has the DNA TGTGCCAGCAGCTTGACCGGTAGCGGGAGACAGTACTTC.

The gene calls are TRBV6-6 and TRBJ2-7; D gene uncertain. The V and J ends lost 6 bases and 7 bases respectively, with 16 bases between them. CDR3 length: 13 residues. The V gene's germline CDR1 is MNHNY and CDR2 SVGAGI (reference sequence). DNA of the CDR3: TGTGCCAGCAGCGACCTCCCCCGCGGAGAGCAGTACTTC. Residues: CASSDLPRGEQYF.

This clonotype came up a few times. The chain recombines TRBV20-1 with TRBJ1-2, with D unclear. With 5 bases removed from V and 6 bases from J, the gap between germline ends came to 19 bases. The CDR3 is 14 amino acids. Per germline, CDR1 DFQATT and CDR2 SNEGSKA (reference sequence). The DNA of the CDR3 is TGCAGTGCTTACTATCTACGGGGTTTCAATGGCTACACCTTC. Its translation is CSAYYLRGFNGYTF.

The V gene is TRBV20-1, the J gene TRBJ2-3, with 9 bases aligning to TRBD2. The CDR3 length is 17 residues. V lost 4 bases, J lost 6 bases, and 17 bases stayed unmatched. CDR1 and CDR2 from the germline V gene are DFQATT and SNEGSKA (reference sequence). In DNA form, the CDR3 reads TGCAGTGCTACCGCCCTGATCGGGACTAGCATCGTGGATACGCAGTATTTT. Its translation: CSATALIGTSIVDTQYF.

This clonotype was counted between two and nine times. This chain uses TRBV24-1 with TRBJ2-3; maybe TRBD2 (6 bases). Germline values: CDR1 KGHDR, CDR2 SFDVKD. This CDR3 spans 13 amino acids. Trimming removed 9 bases at V and 2 bases at J, with 11 bases between. The chain's CDR3 is CATGTASTDTQYF. CDR3 DNA sequence: TGTGCCACCGGGACTGCCTCCACAGATACGCAGTATTTT.

CDR3 region: CASSLLSGGTYEQYF. Here the CDR3 DNA reads TGTGCCAGCAGTTTACTGAGCGGGGGCACCTACGAGCAGTACTTC. This rearrangement joins TRBV12-3 or TRBV12-4 to TRBJ2-7; 8 nucleotides agree with TRBD2. Trimming took 2 bases from V and 2 from J; bases not matched to a gene: 5. This CDR3 spans 15 amino acids.

This clonotype was recorded a few times. The chain is built from TRBV20-1 and TRBJ2-1; D could derive from TRBD1 or TRBD2 (5 bases each). This CDR3 spans 10 amino acids. Germline V gene lookup returns CDR1 DFQATT and CDR2 SNEGSKA (reference sequence). The V gene lost 5 bases and the J gene lost 9 bases, with 8 bases spanning the gap. The CDR3 DNA reads TGCAGTGCTGTGGGGGTTGAGCAGTTCTTC. Translated, it gives CSAVGVEQFF.

The CDR3 region is CASSQVWEGANEQFF. Written as DNA, the CDR3 is TGTGCCAGCAGCCAAGTCTGGGAGGGGGCAAATGAGCAGTTCTTC. The chain employs TRBV4-2 and TRBJ2-1; the D gene could be TRBD1 or TRBD2 (7 bases each). The CDR3 is 15 amino acids. V dropped 1 base and J dropped 7 bases, with 14 bases sitting between them. Germline CDR1 reads LGHNA; CDR2 reads YNFKEQ.

Only a few counts were recorded for this clonotype. The chain has TRBV4-1 and TRBJ1-2, with D perhaps TRBD1 (5 bases). The CDR3 has 13 amino acids. V was cut by 8 bases and J by 7 bases, with 17 bases left in between. CDR1 is MGHRA, CDR2 YSYEKL, per germline. The CDR3 nucleotides are TGCGCCAGCCTCAAGCAGGGTTTTGGTGGCTACACCTTC. Its translation is CASLKQGFGGYTF.

The gene calls are TRBV10-3 and TRBJ2-7; D is unresolved. The V and J ends lost 8 bases and 3 bases respectively, with 11 bases between them. Germline V gives CDR1 ENHRY, CDR2 SYGVKD. This CDR3 is built from 12 residues. The CDR3 nucleotides read TGTGCCATCTCCAAAACAGACTACGAGCAGTACTTC. Translation gives CAISKTDYEQYF.

The V gene is TRBV7-2, the J gene TRBJ2-2; no firm D call. The V end lost 7 bases, the J end lost 0 bases, and 9 bases lay between the germline ends. This CDR3 region has 14 residues. The germline V gene has CDR1 SGHTA and CDR2 FQGNSA. Here the CDR3 reads CASKGNSNTGELFF. The DNA of the CDR3 is TGTGCCAGCAAAGGGAACTCGAACACCGGGGAGCTGTTTTTT.

The V call is TRBV3-1, the J call TRBJ2-4, with D possibly TRBD2 on 6 matching bases. The CDR3 extends over 16 amino acids. The germline V and J ends were trimmed by 5 bases and 1 base, with 15 bases remaining between them. Germline CDR1 is LGHDT and CDR2 is YNNKEL (reference sequence). The CDR3 sequence is CASSKYSSGAKNIQYF. DNA of the CDR3: TGTGCCAGCAGCAAATACAGCAGCGGGGCCAAAAACATTCAGTACTTC.

This clonotype was detected many times. The CDR3: CSVVRPSGGASDTQYF. CDR3 bases: TGCAGCGTTGTCAGGCCTAGCGGGGGGGCCAGTGATACGCAGTATTTT. This chain links TRBV29-1 with TRBJ2-3; 12 bases are a match to TRBD2. With 4 bases clipped from V and 6 bases from J, the junction kept 11 bases outside the gene matches. The CDR3 is made up of 16 amino acids. Germline lookup yields CDR1 SQVTM and CDR2 ANQGSEA.

The chain joins TRBV5-1 to TRBJ2-7, with a tentative D call TRBD1 (6 bases). This CDR3 region has 15 residues. V dropped 4 bases and J dropped 3 bases, with 17 bases sitting between them. CDR1 is SGHRS and CDR2 is YFSETQ in the germline V gene. The CDR3 loop reads CASSPQTGSFYEQYF. For the CDR3, the DNA is TGCGCCAGCAGCCCCCAGACAGGATCCTTCTACGAGCAGTACTTC.

This clonotype was seen more than once but under ten times. The chain is built from TRBV5-1 and TRBJ2-7; D tentatively reads TRBD1 or TRBD2 (5 bases each). Germline assignment: CDR1 SGHRS and CDR2 YFSETQ. V gave up 0 bases and J gave up 3 bases, with 16 bases separating them. This CDR3 has 16 amino acids. The CDR3 is CASSLERGMLHYEQYF. CDR3 DNA: TGCGCCAGCAGCTTGGAACGGGGCATGCTTCACTACGAGCAGTACTTC. Based on the CDR3 plus reference TRBV5-1 and TRBJ2-7, the full variable domain is KAGVTQTPRYLIKTRGQQVTLSCSPISGHRSVSWYQQTPGQGLQFLFEYFSETQRNKGNFPGRFSGRQFSNSRSEMNVSTLELGDSALYLCASSLERGMLHYEQYFGPGTRLTVT.

Only a few counts were recorded for this clonotype. The rearrangement links TRBV6-2 or TRBV6-3 to TRBJ2-3; 8 nucleotides match TRBD2. J was trimmed by 4 bases and V by 0 bases; bases with no gene match: 6. This CDR3 is built from 16 residues. Germline V gene lookup returns CDR1 MNHEY and CDR2 SVGEGT. This chain's CDR3 is CASSYSGAGAADTQYF. The CDR3 coding sequence is TGTGCCAGCAGTTACTCGGGAGCGGGAGCAGCAGATACGCAGTATTTT.

The V call is TRBV20-1, the J call TRBJ2-1, with 9 nucleotides matching TRBD2. Trimming cost V 6 bases and J 4 bases; bases outside gene matches: 13. In germline, CDR1 is DFQATT, CDR2 SNEGSKA (reference sequence). The CDR3 extends over 16 amino acids. The DNA for the CDR3 is TGCAGTGCCGTCCCTGAGCGGGGGGCCATATACAATGAGCAGTTCTTC. Translating it yields CSAVPERGAIYNEQFF.

This sequence joins TRBV18 and TRBJ2-2; D remains unclear. CDR3 size: 13 residues. V shed 0 bases and J shed 6 bases, with 5 bases lying between them. Germline lookup yields CDR1 KGHSH and CDR2 LQKENI. The CDR3 spells CASSPPPAGELFF. The CDR3 DNA reads as TGTGCCAGCTCACCACCGCCCGCCGGGGAGCTGTTTTTT. Supplemented by reference TRBV18 and TRBJ2-2, the full variable domain reads NAGVMQNPRHLVRRRGQEARLRCSPMKGHSHVYWYRQLPEEGLKFMVYLQKENIIDESGMPKERFSAEFPKEGPSILRIQQVVRGDSAAYFCASSPPPAGELFFGEGSRLTVL.

This clonotype showed up many times. V and J are TRBV7-9 and TRBJ2-6, with D uncertain. Germline CDR1 and CDR2: SEHNR and FQNEAQ (reference sequence). The CDR3 sequence is 17 residues long. Trimming took off 4 bases at V and 1 base at J, with 14 bases between the two ends. The CDR3 loop is CASSSPASASGANVLTF. The CDR3 nucleotides read TGTGCCAGCAGCTCCCCCGCGTCAGCGTCTGGGGCCAACGTCCTGACTTTC.

This clonotype was detected only a few times. The gene calls are TRBV5-1 and TRBJ2-4, with 10 positions matching TRBD1. CDR3 length equals 15 residues. The V gene end was trimmed by 4 bases and the J gene end by 0 bases; junction bases not matched to a gene: 1. CDR1 is SGHRS, CDR2 YFSETQ, per germline. CDR3 sequence: CASSRTGGAKNIQYF. The CDR3 DNA reads TGCGCCAGCAGCAGGACAGGGGGAGCCAAAAACATTCAGTACTTC.

This clonotype was seen only a few times. The genes are TRBV5-5 and TRBJ2-5; D not resolved. The CDR3 totals 12 residues. V lost 2 bases and J 2 bases, leaving 4 bases between the germline ends. Germline-derived CDR1 and CDR2 are SGHKS and YYEKEE (reference sequence). This CDR3 reads CASSFAQETQYF. CDR3 nucleotide sequence: TGTGCCAGCAGCTTTGCACAAGAGACCCAGTACTTC.

The sample holds a few counts of this clonotype. CDR3: CASRGEVNNNEQFF. The CDR3 DNA reads TGTGCCAGCAGAGGGGAGGTAAACAACAATGAGCAGTTCTTC. The rearrangement joins TRBV7-9 to TRBJ2-1, with a possible D match to TRBD2 (6 bases). CDR1 is SEHNR, CDR2 FQNEAQ, per germline (reference sequence). V gave up 6 bases and J gave up 5 bases, with 14 bases separating them. The CDR3 is 14 residues long. Looking up the rest from reference TRBV7-9 and TRBJ2-1 gives the full variable domain: DTGVSQNPRHKITKRGQNVTFRCDPISEHNRLYWYRQTLGQGPEFLTYFQNEAQLEKSRLLSDRFSAERPKGSFSTLEIQRTEQGDSAMYLCASRGEVNNNEQFFGPGTRLTVL.

This clonotype was counted at least ten times. The chain uses TRBV9 and TRBJ2-1; 8 bases map to TRBD2. J was trimmed by 1 base and V by 4 bases; bases with no gene match: 7. The CDR3 sequence is 16 residues long. Germline V gives CDR1 SGDLS, CDR2 YYNGEE. The CDR3, as DNA: TGTGCCAGCAGCCCACGGCGGGGGGCATCCTACAATGAGCAGTTCTTC. This codes for CASSPRRGASYNEQFF. Together with reference TRBV9 and TRBJ2-1, the CDR3 gives the full variable domain: DSGVTQTPKHLITATGQRVTLRCSPRSGDLSVYWYQQSLDQGLQFLIQYYNGEERAKGNILERFSAQQFPDLHSELNLSSLELGDSALYFCASSPRRGASYNEQFFGPGTRLTVL.

This clonotype was seen a few times. This chain joins TRBV5-1 and TRBJ2-1, with a possible D match to TRBD2 (5 bases). V lost 4 bases and J 5 bases, leaving 13 bases between the germline ends. The germline V gene encodes CDR1 SGHRS and CDR2 YFSETQ. CDR3 length equals 14 residues. For the CDR3, the DNA is TGCGCCAGCAGCCCTCCCGGGAAAGACAATGAGCAGTTCTTC. Protein sequence: CASSPPGKDNEQFF.

The chain combines TRBV7-2 with TRBJ2-5, with unresolved D. Trimming cost V 2 bases and J 1 base, with 14 bases left between them. This CDR3 spans 16 amino acids. Germline loops: CDR1 SGHTA, CDR2 FQGNSA. The CDR3 reads CASSLNIGRAQETQYF. DNA for the CDR3: TGTGCCAGCAGCTTAAACATCGGACGGGCCCAAGAGACCCAGTACTTC.

The genes are TRBV4-3 and TRBJ2-3; D ambiguous. The germline V gene encodes CDR1 LGHNA and CDR2 YSLEER. V was pared by 0 bases and J by 2 bases, with 15 bases between. This CDR3 spans 17 amino acids. The CDR3 DNA reads TGCGCCAGCAGCCAAGATCTAGGTGGCTTCCCCACAGATACGCAGTATTTT. Translated: CASSQDLGGFPTDTQYF.

The chain has TRBV12-3 or TRBV12-4 and TRBJ1-2, with D perhaps matching TRBD1 (5 bases). This CDR3 is 16 amino acids long. V dropped 0 bases and J dropped 6 bases, with 17 bases sitting between them. CDR3 loop: CASSLAHGRGADGYTF. DNA for the CDR3: TGTGCCAGCAGTTTAGCGCACGGACGGGGCGCGGATGGCTACACCTTC.

In its sample, this clonotype was seen many times. The V and J genes are TRBV25-1 and TRBJ2-4; D remains unclear. CDR1 is MGHDK and CDR2 is SYGVNS in the germline V gene. The CDR3 has 14 residues. Deletions cut 3 bases from V and 1 base from J, with 7 bases between. Here the CDR3 reads CASSDMGAKNIQYF. The CDR3 nucleotides are TGTGCCAGCAGTGATATGGGGGCCAAAAACATTCAGTACTTC.

The chain carries TRBV6-5 and TRBJ2-1; TRBD2 is a possible D gene (5 bases). Germline V gives CDR1 MNHEY, CDR2 SVGAGI. Trimming left V 2 bases short and J 5 bases short, with 10 bases between. This CDR3 is 14 amino acids long. CDR3 protein: CASSYQAADNEQFF. The CDR3 DNA sequence: TGTGCCAGCAGTTACCAGGCAGCGGACAATGAGCAGTTCTTC.